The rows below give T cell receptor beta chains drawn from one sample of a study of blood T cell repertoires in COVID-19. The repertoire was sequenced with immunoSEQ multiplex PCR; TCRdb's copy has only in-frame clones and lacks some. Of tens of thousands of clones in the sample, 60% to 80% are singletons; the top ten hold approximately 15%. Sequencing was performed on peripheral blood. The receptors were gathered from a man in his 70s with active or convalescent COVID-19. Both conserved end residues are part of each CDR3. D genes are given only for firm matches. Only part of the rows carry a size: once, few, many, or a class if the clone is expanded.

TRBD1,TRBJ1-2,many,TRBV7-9,CASSSTGVGYTF,TGTGCCAGCAGCTCGACAGGGGTAGGCTACACCTTC
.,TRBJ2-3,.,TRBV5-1,CASSYSSRDTQYF,TGCGCCAGCAGCTACAGTAGTCGGGATACGCAGTATTTT
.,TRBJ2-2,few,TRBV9,CASSVGTVNTGELFF,TGTGCCAGCAGCGTAGGGACAGTTAACACCGGGGAGCTGTTTTTT
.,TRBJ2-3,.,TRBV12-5,CASGDPSKAEADTQYF,TGTGCTAGTGGTGATCCGAGTAAAGCGGAGGCAGATACGCAGTATTTT
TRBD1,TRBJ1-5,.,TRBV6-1,CASSEMAGGYSSNQPQHF,TGTGCCAGCAGTGAAATGGCAGGGGGCTATAGTAGCAATCAGCCCCAGCATTTT
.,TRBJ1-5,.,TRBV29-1,CTEYWAGSNQPQHF,TGCACCGAGTACTGGGCAGGAAGCAATCAGCCCCAGCATTTT
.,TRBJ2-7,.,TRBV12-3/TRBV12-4,CASSLGSYEQYF,TGTGCCAGCAGTTTAGGCAGCTACGAGCAGTACTTC
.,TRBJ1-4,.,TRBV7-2,CASSPGLPGEKLFF,TGTGCCAGCAGCCCGGGACTCCCCGGAGAAAAACTGTTTTTT
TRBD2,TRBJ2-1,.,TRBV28,CASSYVSGRLRHNEQFF,TGTGCCAGCAGTTATGTTAGCGGGCGACTCAGACACAATGAGCAGTTCTTC
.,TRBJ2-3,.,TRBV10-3,CAILRAHTDTQYF,TGTGCCATCCTCAGGGCCCACACAGATACGCAGTATTTT
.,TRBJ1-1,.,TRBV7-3,CASSSTGNTEAFF,TGTGCCAGCAGCTCGACAGGGAACACTGAAGCTTTCTTT
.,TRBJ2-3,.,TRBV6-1,CASSEGASTDTQYF,TGTGCCAGCAGTGAAGGGGCGAGCACAGATACGCAGTATTTT
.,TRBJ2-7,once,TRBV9,CASSRDTEQYF,TGTGCCAGCAGCCGGGACACCGAGCAGTACTTC
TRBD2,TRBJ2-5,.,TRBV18,CASSPRSGGVETQYF,TGTGCCAGCTCCCCCCGGAGCGGGGGTGTGGAGACCCAGTACTTC
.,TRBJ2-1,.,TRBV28,CASSLVLGGAYNEQFF,TGTGCCAGCAGTTTGGTGTTGGGGGGGGCTTACAATGAGCAGTTCTTC
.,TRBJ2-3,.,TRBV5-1,CASTKGGAGDTQYF,TGCGCCAGCACCAAGGGGGGGGCCGGAGATACGCAGTATTTT
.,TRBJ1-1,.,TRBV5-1,CASSLAGVTEAFF,TGCGCCAGCAGCTTGGCAGGGGTCACTGAAGCTTTCTTT
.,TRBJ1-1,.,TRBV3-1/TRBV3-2,CASSQRGSTEAFF,TGTGCCAGCAGCCAAAGAGGGTCCACTGAAGCTTTCTTT
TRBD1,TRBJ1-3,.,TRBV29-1,CSVRDSLSGNTIYF,TGCAGCGTTCGGGACAGTCTCTCTGGAAACACCATATATTTT
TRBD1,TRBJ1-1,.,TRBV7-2,CASRRTGFEAFF,TGTGCCAGCAGAAGGACAGGGTTTGAAGCTTTCTTT